This record covers a single T cell receptor (beta chain). Its target is unknown. One end of the junction fails to match germline, which may point to a read error. These data come from a study of tumor and adjacent non-tumor tissue in lung cancer. As for the study in general: Samples averaged roughly 4.4 million productive TCRbeta reads each. Study results and limitations: Patients with more diverse tumor TCRs had worse survival. Tumor repertoires had a smaller top 100 clone share than normal lung.

TCRbeta libraries were built with three rounds of nested PCR, modified from ARM-PCR. Each CDR3 protein gets one entry after TCRdb re-called the multiplex PCR reads with MiXCR. The data show about 140,000 distinct CDR3 sequences, 66% seen once. There are 15 residues in the CDR3. Per the germline V gene, CDR1 is SGHAT and CDR2 is FQDESV (reference sequence). RNA was extracted from bulk tissue without any cell sorting. The chain has TRBV11-1 and TRBJ2-1; possibly TRBD1 for D (6 bases). The source is a man aged 60 to 69 with small cell lung cancer. The sequenced sample was lung tumor tissue. The CDR3, as DNA: TGTGCCAACAGCTTAGGACAGATGCTCAGGGGTGAGCAGTTCTTC. Translated, it gives CANSLGQMLRGEQFF.